This is a list of T cell receptor beta chains from one sample in a study of cytomegalovirus exposure and HLA in healthy donors. Method: immunoSEQ multiplex PCR; TCRdb's copy keeps in-frame clones and lacks some. The table shows about 130,000 clones, with about four fifths occurring only once. Material: PBMCs. All receptors derive from a male donor in good health and CMV-seronegative. The conserved cysteine and the conserved F or W are not part of the CDR3 here. Rows give clone size only sometimes, using once, few, many, or a class for an expanded clone.

clone size: -
CDR3 length: 12
V gene: TRBV27
J gene: TRBJ1-1
CDR3 protein: ASSPAGGFTEAF

clone size: -
CDR3 length: 13
V gene: TRBV6-5
J gene: TRBJ2-5
CDR3 protein: ASSSVAGGRETQY

clone size: few
CDR3 length: 13
V gene: TRBV4-3
J gene: TRBJ1-1
CDR3 protein: ASSHSEGANTEAF

clone size: -
CDR3 length: 13
V gene: TRBV7-9
J gene: TRBJ2-5
CDR3 protein: ASSGRLAGQETQY

clone size: few
CDR3 length: 14
V gene: TRBV5-4
J gene: TRBJ1-1
CDR3 protein: ASSIPGALGNTEAF

clone size: -
CDR3 length: 13
V gene: TRBV5-1
J gene: TRBJ2-3
CDR3 protein: ASSPTAGSTDTQY

clone size: -
CDR3 length: 15
V gene: TRBV4-3
J gene: TRBJ2-2
CDR3 protein: ASSRLAGGTNTGELF

clone size: few
CDR3 length: 13
V gene: TRBV5-1
J gene: TRBJ2-3
CDR3 protein: ASSGRLAGTDTQY

clone size: once
CDR3 length: 13
V gene: TRBV10-3
J gene: TRBJ2-5
CDR3 protein: AITLGQGGRETQY

clone size: -
CDR3 length: 13
V gene: TRBV6-5
J gene: TRBJ1-1
CDR3 protein: ASSYSLGGYTEAF

clone size: -
CDR3 length: 9
V gene: TRBV2
J gene: TRBJ2-3
CDR3 protein: ASSGGYTQY

clone size: few
CDR3 length: 11
V gene: TRBV6-1
J gene: TRBJ1-2
CDR3 protein: ASSRTGLEGYT

clone size: few
CDR3 length: 12
V gene: TRBV4-2
J gene: TRBJ1-4
CDR3 protein: ASSYRASNEKLF

clone size: -
CDR3 length: 12
V gene: TRBV30
J gene: TRBJ2-7
CDR3 protein: AWSARDRGDEQY

clone size: -
CDR3 length: 16
V gene: TRBV23-1
J gene: TRBJ2-2
CDR3 protein: ASRRTDRLEGNTGELF

clone size: -
CDR3 length: 11
V gene: TRBV5-6
J gene: TRBJ2-7
CDR3 protein: ASSLDRGYEQY

clone size: -
CDR3 length: 14
V gene: TRBV4-1
J gene: TRBJ1-1
CDR3 protein: ASSQTFRGQNTEAF

clone size: few
CDR3 length: 13
V gene: TRBV4-1
J gene: TRBJ1-1
CDR3 protein: ASSQTGQAYTEAF

clone size: few
CDR3 length: 12
V gene: TRBV5-5
J gene: TRBJ2-7
CDR3 protein: ASSLAAAPYEQY

clone size: -
CDR3 length: 17
V gene: TRBV12-5
J gene: TRBJ2-3
CDR3 protein: ASGLVAPSGGVGTDTQY

clone size: once
CDR3 length: 12
V gene: TRBV6-5
J gene: TRBJ1-2
CDR3 protein: ASSGTGFNYGYT

clone size: once
CDR3 length: 14
V gene: TRBV27
J gene: TRBJ1-6
CDR3 protein: ASSLPPAGKLTPLH

clone size: -
CDR3 length: 10
V gene: TRBV30
J gene: TRBJ2-7
CDR3 protein: AWSRGFYEQY

clone size: -
CDR3 length: 13
V gene: TRBV2
J gene: TRBJ1-5
CDR3 protein: ASRGAPGSNQPQH

clone size: -
CDR3 length: 13
V gene: TRBV7-2
J gene: TRBJ2-3
CDR3 protein: ASSLAGAFTDTQY

clone size: -
CDR3 length: 13
V gene: TRBV7-5
J gene: TRBJ1-5
CDR3 protein: ARSTCRGRRQPQH

clone size: few
CDR3 length: 11
V gene: TRBV27
J gene: TRBJ1-4
CDR3 protein: ASSYHAGLKLF

clone size: -
CDR3 length: 11
V gene: TRBV30
J gene: TRBJ1-5
CDR3 protein: AWSPDRSQPQH

clone size: -
CDR3 length: 14
V gene: TRBV18
J gene: TRBJ2-7
CDR3 protein: ASSPSKGQDTYEQY

clone size: -
CDR3 length: 17
V gene: TRBV4-2
J gene: TRBJ2-4
CDR3 protein: ASSQDPGDRGPSGNIQY

clone size: -
CDR3 length: 13
V gene: TRBV4-3
J gene: TRBJ1-5
CDR3 protein: ASSQGGRKGEPQH

clone size: -
CDR3 length: 15
V gene: TRBV7-9
J gene: TRBJ1-6
CDR3 protein: ASNEGGGQGDNSPLH

clone size: -
CDR3 length: 11
V gene: TRBV7-2
J gene: TRBJ2-3
CDR3 protein: ASSSGIWDTQY

clone size: few
CDR3 length: 10
V gene: TRBV29-1
J gene: TRBJ1-1
CDR3 protein: SAHQGGAEAF

clone size: -
CDR3 length: 15
V gene: TRBV5-1
J gene: TRBJ2-3
CDR3 protein: ASSPDPSGGGTDTQY

clone size: -
CDR3 length: 12
V gene: TRBV7-9
J gene: TRBJ1-3
CDR3 protein: ASSLGPQGNTIY

clone size: few
CDR3 length: 13
V gene: TRBV30
J gene: TRBJ1-6
CDR3 protein: AWSGQGGFNSPLH

clone size: -
CDR3 length: 14
V gene: TRBV19
J gene: TRBJ2-4
CDR3 protein: ASSRFEGAAKNIQY

clone size: -
CDR3 length: 11
V gene: TRBV30
J gene: TRBJ1-3
CDR3 protein: AWSIQGGNTIY